These T cell receptor beta chains were read from a single sample in a study of T cells in Graves' hyperthyroidism and ophthalmopathy. One entry per CDR3 protein results from TCRdb running MiXCR on the multiplex PCR reads. The data hold fewer than 250,000 distinct CDR3 sequences, with 15% to 20% observed a single time. The sequencing sample was made of blood. The receptors stem from a woman aged 18-30 years with Graves' ophthalmopathy. The CDR3 runs from the conserved cysteine through the conserved F or W. Each record gives: D gene, V gene, clone size, J gene, CDR3 DNA, CDR3 protein. A D gene is named only where the DNA matches it firmly. Clone size is not always given. Where it is, it says once, few, many or a class for expanded clones.

TRBD2	TRBV28	-	TRBJ2-1	TGTGCCAGCAGTCCAGCGGGAGTAGACAATGAGCAGTTCTTC	CASSPAGVDNEQFF
TRBD1	TRBV28	few	TRBJ2-7	TGTGCCAGCAGTCCTGGACAGGGAGTGTTCTACGAGCAGTACTTC	CASSPGQGVFYEQYF
TRBD1	TRBV5-1	many	TRBJ2-7	TGCGCCAGCAGCGTAGACCTGACAGGGTTTGTGCACGAGCAGTACTTC	CASSVDLTGFVHEQYF
-	TRBV30	many	TRBJ2-6	TGTGCCTGGAGCCTTACAGGGAGCGGGGCCAACGTCCTGACTTTC	CAWSLTGSGANVLTF
-	TRBV20-1	many	TRBJ1-1	TGCAGTGCTAGACTTGGGCAGTTCATGAACACTGAAGCTTTCTTT	CSARLGQFMNTEAFF
TRBD1	TRBV25-1	-	TRBJ1-4	TGTGCCAGCAGTGTACACAGGGGGACTAATGAAAAACTGTTTTTT	CASSVHRGTNEKLFF
TRBD1	TRBV2	many	TRBJ1-5	TGTGCCAGCAGTGCGGACAGGGGCAATCAGCCCCAGCATTTT	CASSADRGNQPQHF
-	TRBV3-1	many	TRBJ2-2	TGTGCCAGCAGCCAATTGGGCGGAGCGAACACCGGGGAGCTGTTTTTT	CASSQLGGANTGELFF
TRBD2	TRBV12-5	many	TRBJ2-5	TGTGCTAGTGGCCACGGGACCGAGCGGGGGGCCCAGTACTTC	CASGHGTERGAQYF
-	TRBV7-2	many	TRBJ1-2	TGTGCCAGCAGCTTAGAACACATTAACTATGGCTACACCTTC	CASSLEHINYGYTF
-	TRBV28	-	TRBJ2-1	TGTGCCAGCAGTCCATCCGGGACCAACAATGAGCAGTTCTTC	CASSPSGTNNEQFF
TRBD1	TRBV12-3/TRBV12-4	many	TRBJ2-7	TGTGCCAGCAGCCTGGGACAGACCACCTACGAGCAGTACTTC	CASSLGQTTYEQYF
TRBD1	TRBV11-2	many	TRBJ1-2	TGTGCCAGCAGCTTAGGGACAGGGAAAGAGAACTATGGCTACACCTTC	CASSLGTGKENYGYTF
-	TRBV7-2	many	TRBJ2-1	TGTGCCAGCAGCTTAACGGCTAACAATGAGCAGTTCTTC	CASSLTANNEQFF
-	TRBV7-9	many	TRBJ1-1	TGTGCCAGCAGCTTAGTTCAGGGTTCTGAAGCTTTCTTT	CASSLVQGSEAFF
TRBD2	TRBV18	many	TRBJ2-3	TGTGCCAGCTCACTGACCGGGACTAGCGGCACAGATACGCAGTATTTT	CASSLTGTSGTDTQYF
-	TRBV4-1	many	TRBJ2-1	TGCGCCAGCAGTGCCAGGACGGCAGACTCCTACAATGAGCAGTTCTTC	CASSARTADSYNEQFF
-	TRBV15	many	TRBJ1-2	TGTGCCACCAGCAGAGAGATTGGCACTAACTATGGCTACACCTTC	CATSREIGTNYGYTF
TRBD2	TRBV6-1	many	TRBJ2-1	TGTGCCAGCAGTGAACTAGCGGGTTCCTACAATGAGCAGTTCTTC	CASSELAGSYNEQFF
-	TRBV5-4	-	TRBJ1-6	TGTGCCAGCAGCTTTAGGAGCTCCTATAATTCACCCCTCCACTTT	CASSFRSSYNSPLHF
-	TRBV4-2	-	TRBJ1-1	TGTGCCAGCAGCCAGGCGTCGGGGGTGAACACTGAAGCTTTCTTT	CASSQASGVNTEAFF
-	TRBV30	many	TRBJ2-4	TGTGCCTGGAGTGTATCCCCGGGAGTAGCAAAAAACATTCAGTACTTC	CAWSVSPGVAKNIQYF
-	TRBV5-1	many	TRBJ2-5	TGCGCCAGCAACACCGGGACCGCACAAGAGACCCAGTACTTC	CASNTGTAQETQYF
TRBD2	TRBV3-1	many	TRBJ2-7	TGTGCCAGCAGCCAAGAACTAGCGAGGGGATCCTACGAGCAGTACTTC	CASSQELARGSYEQYF
TRBD2	TRBV11-2	many	TRBJ2-5	TGTGCCAGCAGCCTAAATACGGGACTAGCCGGCGAAGAGACCCAGTACTTC	CASSLNTGLAGEETQYF
-	TRBV6-1	-	TRBJ2-6	TGTGCCAGCAGTGAGGCTGGGGCCGACGTCCTGACCTTC	CASSEAGADVLTF
TRBD1	TRBV18	many	TRBJ2-7	TGTGCCAGCTCCCTTGGACAGGGATCACCCTACGAGCAGTACTTC	CASSLGQGSPYEQYF
-	TRBV7-9	many	TRBJ2-1	TGTGCCAGCAGCTTAGCCAGTGGGCTTTACAATGAGCAGTTCTTC	CASSLASGLYNEQFF
-	TRBV6-1	many	TRBJ1-1	TGTGCCAGCAGTAGGACCTCGAAGTACACTGAAGCTTTCTTT	CASSRTSKYTEAFF
TRBD2	TRBV5-1	many	TRBJ2-2	TGCGCCAGCAGCCCCAGAGCGGGGGGTTACACCGGGGAGCTGTTTTTT	CASSPRAGGYTGELFF
-	TRBV6-2/TRBV6-3	many	TRBJ2-3	TGTGCCAGCAGTTACATAAATGCCGCTACAGATACGCAGTATTTT	CASSYINAATDTQYF
-	TRBV7-9	many	TRBJ2-5	TGTGCCAGCAGCCCCCAGACCAACAGGGACCAAGAGACCCAGTACTTC	CASSPQTNRDQETQYF
TRBD2	TRBV11-2	once	TRBJ2-1	TGTGCCAGCAGCTTAGGACTAGCGGTCTCCTACAATGAGCAGTTCTTC	CASSLGLAVSYNEQFF
-	TRBV27	many	TRBJ2-5	TGTGCCAGCAGTTTACTAGGAGGGGTGGAGACCCAGTACTTC	CASSLLGGVETQYF
-	TRBV7-9	-	TRBJ2-2	TGTTCCAGCAGCGCTGAAATCGCGAACACCGGGGGGCTGTTTTTT	CSSSAEIANTGGLFF
-	TRBV27	many	TRBJ2-1	TGTGCCAGCCGCCGGGATTCGGAATACAATGAGCAGTTCTTC	CASRRDSEYNEQFF
-	TRBV20-1	many	TRBJ1-2	TGCAGTGCTAAGTGGGGGTCTAACTATGGCTACACCTTC	CSAKWGSNYGYTF
-	TRBV5-1	many	TRBJ2-3	TGCGCCAGCAGCCAAATTCACATGACGAGTACAGATACGCAGTATTTT	CASSQIHMTSTDTQYF
-	TRBV5-4	-	TRBJ1-2	TGTGCCAGCAGCTCCGGGGGCCCCTATGGCTACACCTTC	CASSSGGPYGYTF
-	TRBV4-3	few	TRBJ2-7	TGCGCCAGCAGCCAAGAGGGGGTTGGGGGGAGCTACGAGCAGTACTTC	CASSQEGVGGSYEQYF
TRBD1	TRBV7-9	many	TRBJ1-6	TGTGCCAGCAGCTTGGGACAGACGAATTCACCCCTCCACTTT	CASSLGQTNSPLHF
TRBD2	TRBV10-3	many	TRBJ2-1	TGTGCCATCAGTGAGTCTAGCGGGAACCTATACAATGAGCAGTTCTTC	CAISESSGNLYNEQFF
-	TRBV27	many	TRBJ2-1	TGTGCCAGCAGTTTAGGTCCGGCGCGCTACAATGAGCAGTTCTTC	CASSLGPARYNEQFF
-	TRBV12-3/TRBV12-4	many	TRBJ2-5	TGTGCCAGCAGAGACAGCCAAGAGACCCAGTACTTC	CASRDSQETQYF
-	TRBV7-8	many	TRBJ2-3	TGTGCCAGCAGCTTAGGACCGGGGCGGTCGACTAGCACAGATACGCAGTATTTT	CASSLGPGRSTSTDTQYF